The next 31 T cell receptor beta chains were all read from a single sample in a study of T cell responses to AZD1222 COVID-19 vaccine. Sequenced by immunoSEQ multiplex PCR; TCRdb stores in-frame clones only, minus some. The table lists about 120,000 clones, approximately 90% of them singletons. Sample: peripheral blood, taken on day 0 of AZD1222 vaccination. These receptors were taken from an adult in good health.

V and J are TRBV24-1 and TRBJ2-3; 8 nucleotides match TRBD2. The junction had 9 bases not matched to a gene; V was cut back by 6 bases and J by 5 bases. CDR1 is KGHDR and CDR2 is SFDVKD in the germline V gene. CDR3 length equals 15 residues. CDR3 residues: CATSPGLGLRDTQYF. In DNA form, the CDR3 reads TGTGCCACCAGTCCGGGACTAGGGTTGCGAGATACGCAGTATTTT.

This clone was seen a few times. The chain uses TRBV19 and TRBJ1-3, with D tentatively TRBD1 (6 bases). This CDR3 is built from 17 residues. In germline, CDR1 is LNHDA, CDR2 SQIVND (reference sequence). V gave up 2 bases and J gave up 2 bases, with 16 bases separating them. The CDR3 DNA sequence: TGTGCCAGTAGTATACTAGAGGGGGGTCCCCCTGGAAACACCATATATTTT. This codes for CASSILEGGPPGNTIYF.

The chain links TRBV13 to TRBJ1-3; no clear D. The CDR3 has 14 amino acids. Trimming pared 3 bases from V and 2 bases from J, leaving 8 bases between. CDR1 is PRHDT and CDR2 is FYEKMQ in the germline V gene (reference sequence). CDR3 loop: CASSFNSPGNTIYF. CDR3 coding DNA: TGTGCCAGCAGCTTTAACAGCCCTGGAAACACCATATATTTT.

V is TRBV19 and J is TRBJ1-1, with 7 positions matching TRBD1. This CDR3 region has 16 residues. Germline CDR1 and CDR2: LNHDA and SQIVND (reference sequence). Trimming took 7 bases from V and 0 from J; bases not matched to a gene: 11. The chain's CDR3 is CASTIGGVGMNTEAFF. The DNA of the CDR3 is TGTGCCAGTACAATAGGGGGCGTGGGTATGAACACTGAAGCTTTCTTT.

This rearrangement joins TRBV7-2 to TRBJ1-1; 7 bases agree with TRBD1. Germline trimming cut 4 bases from V and 10 bases from J; bases unmatched to any gene: 12. Germline CDR1 and CDR2: SGHTA and FQGNSA. The CDR3 extends over 14 amino acids. CDR3 sequence reads: CASSSKGGVSSAFF. The CDR3 DNA reads TGTGCCAGCAGCTCCAAAGGGGGCGTCTCATCAGCTTTCTTT. The full variable domain, in which reference TRBV7-2 and TRBJ1-1 provide the parts outside the CDR3, is GAGVSQSPSNKVTEKGKDVELRCDPISGHTALYWYRQSLGQGLEFLIYFQGNSAPDKSGLPSDRFSAERTGGSVSTLTIQRTQQEDSAVYLCASSSKGGVSSAFFGQGTRLTVV.

The chain's CDR3 is CALGGRTEAFF. The CDR3 nucleotides read TGTGCCCTCGGGGGCCGCACTGAAGCTTTCTTT. The chain employs TRBV19 and TRBJ1-1, with D perhaps TRBD1 (6 bases). Trimming removed 11 bases from V and 4 bases from J, with 11 bases in between. CDR1 is LNHDA, CDR2 SQIVND, per germline (reference sequence). This CDR3 has 11 amino acids.

V gene TRBV19 combines with J gene TRBJ1-6; no reliable D call. This CDR3 contains 16 residues. Trimming removed 6 bases from V and 6 bases from J, with 18 bases in between. Germline CDR1 LNHDA, CDR2 SQIVND (reference sequence). The CDR3 here is CASRPIDGGVNSPLHF. CDR3 DNA sequence: TGTGCCAGTAGACCCATCGACGGCGGAGTTAATTCACCCCTCCACTTT.

This rearrangement joins TRBV28 to TRBJ2-3; 13 bases agree with TRBD2. The V gene end was trimmed by 10 bases and the J gene end by 6 bases; junction bases not matched to a gene: 22. Germline assignment: CDR1 MDHEN and CDR2 SYDVKM. CDR3 length: 19 amino acids. The CDR3, as DNA: TGTGCCATCTCCCCCGACCTGTCGACTAGCGGGGGGATCGGGGATACGCAGTATTTT. This sequence encodes CAISPDLSTSGGIGDTQYF.

This clone was detected only once. The gene calls are TRBV7-2 and TRBJ2-3, with D hard to call. This CDR3 is 14 amino acids long. V lost 3 bases to trimming and J lost 5 bases, with 12 bases between them. CDR1 and CDR2 from the germline V gene are SGHTA and FQGNSA. The chain's CDR3 is CASSFAQLGDTQYF. The CDR3 nucleotides read TGTGCCAGCAGCTTTGCCCAGCTCGGAGATACGCAGTATTTT.

The V and J genes are TRBV10-3 and TRBJ1-5; D unclear. The V and J ends lost 3 bases and 0 bases respectively, with 6 bases between them. CDR3 length: 14 amino acids. CDR1 ENHRY and CDR2 SYGVKD come from the germline V gene. The DNA of the CDR3 is TGTGCCATCAGTGAAATGGATAGCAATCAGCCCCAGCATTTT. Protein: CAISEMDSNQPQHF.

The chain employs TRBV11-2 and TRBJ1-1, with a tentative D call TRBD1 (5 bases). Germline lookup yields CDR1 SGHAT and CDR2 FQNNGV. Trimming left V 1 base short and J 4 bases short, with 10 bases between. CDR3 length: 14 residues. The CDR3 loop reads CASSLGWGSTEAFF. The CDR3 DNA is TGTGCCAGCAGCTTAGGTTGGGGGAGCACTGAAGCTTTCTTT.

CDR3 bases: TGCGCCAGCAGCTTGGGGCCGGGACAGGGTGGGCGGACTGAAGCTTTCTTT. Protein sequence: CASSLGPGQGGRTEAFF. The rearrangement links TRBV5-1 to TRBJ1-1; 9 bases line up with TRBD1. CDR1 is SGHRS, CDR2 YFSETQ, per germline. The CDR3 length is 17 residues. J gave up 5 bases and V 0 bases, and 11 bases lay outside the gene matches.

The chain carries TRBV5-1 and TRBJ2-3, with TRBD2 as a possible D gene (6 bases). Germline CDR1 reads SGHRS; CDR2 reads YFSETQ. CDR3 length: 16 amino acids. The V end was cut by 4 bases, the J end by 7 bases, with 22 bases between. Here the CDR3 reads CASSQRPREADNTQYF. As DNA, the CDR3 is TGCGCCAGCAGCCAGAGGCCGAGGGAGGCAGATAATACGCAGTATTTT.

This clone was detected a few times. The rearrangement links TRBV6-4 to TRBJ2-5; D is undetermined. The CDR3 is made up of 13 amino acids. Germline V gives CDR1 MRHNA, CDR2 SNTAGT. With 2 bases removed from V and 5 bases from J, the gap between germline ends came to 9 bases. DNA for the CDR3: TGTGCCAGCAGTGACCGGATGGGGGAGACCCAGTACTTC. This translates into CASSDRMGETQYF.

As to this clone: The same CDR3 arises from other DNA sequences in this sample as well. The chain links TRBV9 to TRBJ2-7; D possibly corresponds to TRBD2 (7 bases). V lost 0 bases, J lost 3 bases, and 13 bases lay in between. There are 15 residues in the CDR3. Per germline, CDR1 SGDLS and CDR2 YYNGEE. The CDR3 nucleotides read TGTGCCAGCAGCGTAGAAGGCGGGGGCATCTACGAGCAGTACTTC. Its translation: CASSVEGGGIYEQYF.

This chain joins TRBV5-1 and TRBJ2-7; the D gene is possibly TRBD2 (6 bases). The CDR3 length is 14 residues. The germline V gene has CDR1 SGHRS and CDR2 YFSETQ. Trimming took off 3 bases at V and 6 bases at J, with 16 bases between the two ends. CDR3 protein: CASSSGGTPGEQYF. CDR3 in DNA: TGCGCCAGCAGCTCGGGCGGGACTCCGGGCGAGCAGTACTTC.

This chain connects TRBV18 to TRBJ2-5; no clear D. Germline V gene lookup returns CDR1 KGHSH and CDR2 LQKENI. The ends were cut back, 3 bases at V and 2 bases at J, with 4 bases in the middle. The CDR3 sequence is 12 residues long. The CDR3 region has the DNA TGTGCCAGCTCACCTCAACAAGAGACCCAGTACTTC. The encoded protein is CASSPQQETQYF.

The chain joins TRBV19 to TRBJ2-7, with D tentatively TRBD2 (5 bases). The germline V gene has CDR1 LNHDA and CDR2 SQIVND (reference sequence). The CDR3 is 14 amino acids. Trimming pared 4 bases from V and 5 bases from J, leaving 15 bases between. The CDR3 region has the DNA TGTGCCAGTAGTAGAGGAGGCGACGTCCACGAGCAGTACTTC. The encoded protein is CASSRGGDVHEQYF.

The chain is built from TRBV10-3 and TRBJ2-6, with D perhaps matching TRBD1 (6 bases). V gave up 6 bases and J gave up 0 bases, with 9 bases separating them. Germline loops: CDR1 ENHRY, CDR2 SYGVKD. The CDR3 extends over 15 amino acids. The CDR3 sequence: CAIRYRDSGANVLTF. The CDR3, as DNA: TGTGCCATCAGGTACAGGGACTCTGGGGCCAACGTCCTGACTTTC.

V is TRBV2 and J is TRBJ2-2; TRBD1 is a possible D gene (6 bases). The CDR3 has 13 residues. V was trimmed by 5 bases and J by 9 bases, leaving 13 bases between them. The germline gives CDR1 SNHLY, CDR2 FYNNEI. The CDR3: CASSPDRLRELFF. CDR3 in DNA: TGTGCCAGCAGTCCTGACAGGTTACGGGAGCTGTTTTTT.

This clone appeared a single time. V usage is TRBV19 and J usage is TRBJ2-3, with D perhaps given as TRBD1 or TRBD2 (5 bases each). Trimming pared 5 bases from V and 0 bases from J, leaving 15 bases between. From germline, CDR1 is LNHDA and CDR2 SQIVND (reference sequence). There are 16 residues in the CDR3. The CDR3 protein is CASSLGRTSSTDTQYF. The DNA for the CDR3 is TGTGCCAGTAGTTTGGGGCGGACTTCCAGCACAGATACGCAGTATTTT.

This chain uses TRBV4-1 with TRBJ2-6, with D perhaps TRBD1 (5 bases). Trimming pared 4 bases from V and 1 base from J, leaving 20 bases between. The CDR3 is made up of 19 amino acids. Germline V gene lookup returns CDR1 MGHRA and CDR2 YSYEKL. The CDR3 bases are TGCGCCAGCAGCCGGTTTTGGGGCAGGGAAGTTTCTGGGGCCAACGTCCTGACTTTC. Residues: CASSRFWGREVSGANVLTF.

The J gene is TRBJ1-4, the V gene TRBV7-9, with 9 bases aligning to TRBD1. This CDR3 contains 15 residues. Germline loops: CDR1 SEHNR, CDR2 FQNEAQ (reference sequence). Trimming removed 1 base from V and 7 bases from J; junction bases left unmatched: 4. For the CDR3, the DNA is TGTGCCAGCAGCTTAGACAGGGGGCGAGTTGAAAAACTGTTTTTT. It translates to CASSLDRGRVEKLFF.

The genes are TRBV19 and TRBJ1-1; TRBD1 matches 11 bases. The CDR3 totals 15 residues. With 5 bases clipped from V and 5 bases from J, the junction kept 7 bases outside the gene matches. Germline V lookup: CDR1 LNHDA, CDR2 SQIVND (reference sequence). CDR3 bases: TGTGCCAGTAGTCCGAGGGGACAGGGGGGAACTGAAGCTTTCTTT. Its protein product is CASSPRGQGGTEAFF.

This rearrangement joins TRBV5-5 to TRBJ1-1; D is unresolved. The germline V gene has CDR1 SGHKS and CDR2 YYEKEE (reference sequence). Trimming removed 4 bases from V and 1 base from J, with 14 bases in between. The CDR3 covers 15 residues. The CDR3 DNA follows: TGTGCCAGCAGCCCGCTTCATTTACCGAACACTGAAGCTTTCTTT. It codes for CASSPLHLPNTEAFF.

V gene TRBV7-2 combines with J gene TRBJ1-3, with D possibly TRBD1 on 6 matching bases. Germline CDR1 is SGHTA and CDR2 is FQGNSA. Trimming left V 6 bases short and J 4 bases short, with 13 bases between. This CDR3 is built from 14 residues. The CDR3 DNA reads TGTGCCAGCAGGTTTACGGGGGGCGGAAACACCATATATTTT. This translates into CASRFTGGGNTIYF.

V gene TRBV19 combines with J gene TRBJ1-2; 8 positions match TRBD1. Germline loops: CDR1 LNHDA, CDR2 SQIVND (reference sequence). Trimming took 4 bases from V and 4 from J; bases not matched to a gene: 17. The CDR3 loop spans 18 amino acids. Written as DNA, the CDR3 is TGTGCCAGTAGTAGACCCGGACAGGGTGGACCCAATTTCTATGGCTACACCTTC. Translating it yields CASSRPGQGGPNFYGYTF. Together with reference TRBV19 and TRBJ1-2, the CDR3 gives the full variable domain: DGGITQSPKYLFRKEGQNVTLSCEQNLNHDAMYWYRQDPGQGLRLIYYSQIVNDFQKGDIAEGYSVSREKKESFPLTVTSAQKNPTAFYLCASSRPGQGGPNFYGYTFGSGTRLTVV.

The chain couples TRBV5-1 to TRBJ1-2; possible D gene TRBD1, 6 bases. The CDR3 length is 14 residues. In germline, CDR1 is SGHRS, CDR2 YFSETQ. V lost 7 bases, J lost 8 bases, and 21 bases lay in between. CDR3 residues: CASGPAQGHAGYTF. The CDR3 DNA reads as TGCGCCAGCGGCCCCGCTCAGGGACATGCGGGCTACACCTTC.

CDR3 in DNA: TGTGCCAGCAGCCAATCGTGGCGGGGGGGCTACAATGAGCAGTTCTTC. It translates to CASSQSWRGGYNEQFF. This chain links TRBV16 with TRBJ2-1, with TRBD2 matching 9 bases. The CDR3 spans 16 residues. The germline V gene has CDR1 KGHSY and CDR2 FQNENV. The junction had 3 bases not matched to a gene; V was cut back by 0 bases and J by 3 bases.

CDR3 DNA sequence: TGTGCCAGCAGCGTAGCTCCGGGGGGCAGGGAGACCCAGTACTTC. Protein product: CASSVAPGGRETQYF. The rearrangement links TRBV9 to TRBJ2-5; a possible D gene is TRBD2 (7 bases). The CDR3 is made up of 15 amino acids. V shed 0 bases and J shed 5 bases, with 14 bases lying between them. Per the germline V gene, CDR1 is SGDLS and CDR2 is YYNGEE.

In DNA form, the CDR3 reads TGTGCCAGCAGCTTAGCTCGGCAGGGGTATGGCTACACCTTC. This sequence encodes CASSLARQGYGYTF. J is TRBJ1-2 and V is TRBV11-1; tentative D call: TRBD1 (6 bases). Trimming removed 0 bases from V and 5 bases from J, with 10 bases in between. The CDR3 runs to 14 residues. The germline V gene encodes CDR1 SGHAT and CDR2 FQDESV (reference sequence).